Listed below are T cell receptor beta chains from one sample, sequenced in a study of T cell changes during pregnancy in multiple sclerosis. The table came from immunoSEQ multiplex PCR; TCRdb's copy has only in-frame clones and leaves some out. The table lists over 80,000 clones, 90% of them singletons. The sequencing here drew on peripheral blood, taken in the second trimester of pregnancy. These receptors came from a female donor in good health, enrolled as a control in a pregnancy study. Both conserved end residues are part of each CDR3. D genes are given only for firm matches. Clone size, where shown, is once, few, many, or a class for clones that have expanded.

TRBV28	TRBD2	TRBJ2-4	NA	CASSPVVTSGSAAKNIQYF	TGTGCCAGCAGTCCGGTAGTGACTAGCGGGAGCGCGGCCAAAAACATTCAGTACTTC
TRBV5-6	TRBD2	TRBJ2-1	once	CASSQLAGSFYNEQFF	TGTGCCAGCAGCCAATTAGCGGGGTCCTTTTACAATGAGCAGTTCTTC
TRBV5-1	NA	TRBJ1-1	NA	CASRQGSQAFF	TGCGCCAGCAGACAGGGTAGCCAAGCTTTCTTT
TRBV5-1	NA	TRBJ2-1	NA	CASSLDRRYNEQFF	TGCGCCAGCAGCTTGGACAGGCGATACAATGAGCAGTTCTTC
TRBV5-1	TRBD1	TRBJ2-7	NA	CASSLRQGASGEQYF	TGCGCCAGCAGCCTTCGACAGGGGGCTAGTGGCGAGCAGTACTTC
TRBV4-3	TRBD2	TRBJ2-1	NA	CASSQGVGASGRARNEQFF	TGCGCCAGCAGCCAAGGGGTAGGGGCTAGCGGGAGGGCCCGGAATGAGCAGTTCTTC
TRBV2	NA	TRBJ1-4	NA	CASRIQATKNEKLFF	TGTGCCAGCAGGATACAGGCTACTAAGAATGAAAAACTGTTTTTT
TRBV19	TRBD2	TRBJ2-3	NA	CASSTGTSGTDTQYF	TGTGCCAGTAGTACCGGGACTAGCGGCACAGATACGCAGTATTTT
TRBV10-2	TRBD1	TRBJ2-7	few	CASRWTGVGEQYF	TGCGCCAGCAGGTGGACAGGGGTCGGCGAGCAGTACTTC
TRBV19	NA	TRBJ1-2	NA	CASSFDAGSIDGYTF	TGTGCCAGTAGTTTCGACGCAGGATCCATCGATGGCTACACCTTC
TRBV6-1	NA	TRBJ2-2	NA	CASSLQANTGELFF	TGTGCCAGCAGTCTACAGGCGAACACCGGGGAGCTGTTTTTT
TRBV25-1	TRBD1	TRBJ1-4	NA	CASSEYGTGDAPVGKLFF	TGTGCCAGCAGTGAATATGGGACAGGGGACGCGCCGGTAGGAAAACTGTTTTTT
TRBV10-3	TRBD1	TRBJ2-3	NA	CATLPTGGRTDTQYF	TGTGCCACCCTCCCGACAGGGGGTCGCACAGATACGCAGTATTTT
TRBV20-1	NA	TRBJ1-2	NA	CRGGTNYGYTF	TGCAGGGGGGGGACTAACTATGGCTACACCTTC
TRBV9	NA	TRBJ1-2	NA	CASSVSRGANYGYTF	TGTGCCAGCAGCGTATCACGTGGGGCAAACTATGGCTACACCTTC